This T cell receptor beta chain was identified during a study of blood T cell repertoires in COVID-19. As for the study in general: Some COVID-19 samples were acute and others convalescent; all came from the United States, Italy and Spain. T cells, B-cell-depleted T cells, or PBMCs provided the cDNA or gDNA that served as material.

Per the original methods: Researchers report that nucleated cell counts were estimated from reference gene primer amplification. Generated by immunoSEQ multiplex PCR, the TCRdb table keeps only in-frame clones and is missing some. Clone size and V and J calls were adopted from that table, with D and trimming inferred from the DNA. The data contain some 250,000 clones, 80% to 90% of them singletons. The CDR3 length is 12 residues. V lost 0 bases to trimming and J lost 7 bases, with 7 bases between them. Germline V gives CDR1 SGHDT, CDR2 YYEEEE. The chain recombines TRBV5-6 with TRBJ1-1; D is uncertain. The receptor was derived from a middle-aged man with active or convalescent COVID-19. Material: peripheral blood. DNA for the CDR3: TGTGCCAGCAGCTTGGCTTCCGGTGAAGCTTTCTTT. Its protein product is CASSLASGEAFF.